The rows below give T cell receptor beta chains drawn from one sample of a study of control samples from healthy donors and cancer patients. The table came from immunoSEQ multiplex PCR; TCRdb's copy has only in-frame clones and leaves some out. The sample carries fewer than 70,000 clones, approximately 86% recorded once. Sequencing input: PBMCs. These receptors all stem from a man in his 60s with head and neck cancer. Both conserved end residues are part of each CDR3. A D gene is named only where the DNA matches it firmly. Some rows have no size entry. The others give once, few or many, or a class for an expanded clone.

abundance,v_gene,d_gene,j_gene,CDR3nt,CDR3aa
NA,TRBV24-1,NA,TRBJ2-5,TGTGCCACCAGTTCGGGACCGCAAGAGACCCAGTACTTC,CATSSGPQETQYF
NA,TRBV5-6,NA,TRBJ1-2,TGTGCCAGCAGGGGGGCGGGAAACTATGGCTACACCTTC,CASRGAGNYGYTF
NA,TRBV5-1,TRBD1,TRBJ2-1,TGCGCCAGCAGCTTGGCCATTGGGACAGACAATGAGCAGTTCTTC,CASSLAIGTDNEQFF
NA,TRBV6-6,TRBD1,TRBJ2-5,TGTGCCAGCAGTTTTCGAAGGGGGCAAGGTCAAGAGACCCAGTACTTC,CASSFRRGQGQETQYF
NA,TRBV19,TRBD1,TRBJ1-6,TGTGCCAGTAGTACCCTTGGACAGGGTTTGTCTTCACCCCTCCACTTT,CASSTLGQGLSSPLHF
NA,TRBV4-2,NA,TRBJ2-7,TGTGCCAGCAGCCAGGGAGGGGGACCGCCTACGGAGCAGTACTTC,CASSQGGGPPTEQYF
NA,TRBV7-2,NA,TRBJ2-7,TGTGCCAGCAGCCAAAGTGGGGGGAGCCAGGTGCAGTACTTC,CASSQSGGSQVQYF
NA,TRBV4-3,NA,TRBJ2-3,TGCGCCAGCAGCCAAGATAGTCGAGATACGCAGTATTTT,CASSQDSRDTQYF
NA,TRBV27,NA,TRBJ1-1,TGTGCCAGCAGCAGGAGGGCCTTGGACACTGAAGCTTTCTTT,CASSRRALDTEAFF
once,TRBV7-9,NA,TRBJ2-7,TGTGCCAGCAGCGCGTGGGCAACCGACCTAGCGCCACATAACCACGAGCAGTACTTC,CASSAWATDLAPHNHEQYF
NA,TRBV4-2,TRBD2,TRBJ2-7,TGTGCCAGCAGCCAATTAGCGGGAGGGCCCCGGGGGGCCTACGAGCAGTACTTC,CASSQLAGGPRGAYEQYF
once,TRBV6-5,NA,TRBJ2-2,TGTGCCAGCAGCCCCGGGCAGAGGAAAACCGGGGAGCTGTTTTTT,CASSPGQRKTGELFF
NA,TRBV5-4,TRBD1,TRBJ2-2,TGTGCCAGCAGCAGAGGACAGGACTCGAACACCGGGGAGCTGTTTTTT,CASSRGQDSNTGELFF
NA,TRBV5-1,TRBD2,TRBJ2-3,TGCGCCAGCAGCCACGGGACTAGCGGCCCCGGGCCCACAGATACGCAGTATTTT,CASSHGTSGPGPTDTQYF
NA,TRBV28,NA,TRBJ1-3,TGTGCCAGCAGGGACAACCACTCTGGAAACACCATATATTTT,CASRDNHSGNTIYF
NA,TRBV5-1,TRBD2,TRBJ2-5,TGCGCCAGCAGCTCCCTCCTTGGGGGGGTGGCGCGAGAGACCCAGTACTTC,CASSSLLGGVARETQYF
NA,TRBV5-5,NA,TRBJ2-3,TGTGCCAGCAGCCCAGGGCCGGGACGTACGTTAAATACGCAGTATTTT,CASSPGPGRTLNTQYF
NA,TRBV21-1,NA,TRBJ2-1,TGTGCCAGCCCCAAATTACATGCCAGGGGCGAAGAAGATAACAATGAGCAGTTCTTC,CASPKLHARGEEDNNEQFF
NA,TRBV15,TRBD1,TRBJ1-2,TGTGCCACCAGCAGAGGCGCGGGACAGCTCTATGGCTACACCTTC,CATSRGAGQLYGYTF
once,TRBV18,TRBD2,TRBJ2-7,TGTGCCAGCTCACCACGGGGGCTGGGCGGGAGGGCAAGCGAGCAGTACTTC,CASSPRGLGGRASEQYF
NA,TRBV5-1,NA,TRBJ2-4,TGCGCCAGCAGCTTGGAGTATAAGGGTCCAGCCAAAAACATTCAGTACTTC,CASSLEYKGPAKNIQYF
NA,TRBV7-9,NA,TRBJ2-5,TGTGCCAGCAGCTTAGCCTTGGATCGGGGAGAGACCCAGTACTTC,CASSLALDRGETQYF
NA,TRBV3-1/TRBV3-2,TRBD1,TRBJ2-2,TGTGCCAGCGCCGCCGGGACAGGGGGTGGGGAGCTGTTTTTT,CASAAGTGGGELFF
NA,TRBV5-1,NA,TRBJ2-1,TGCGCCAGCAGCTTTGGAGGGCAGAGCTCCTACAATGAGCAGTTCTTC,CASSFGGQSSYNEQFF
NA,TRBV5-1,TRBD2,TRBJ2-1,TGCGCCAGCAGCTTCATGCTAGCGGGAGTTTTGGATGAGCAGTTCTTC,CASSFMLAGVLDEQFF
NA,TRBV6-2/TRBV6-3,TRBD2,TRBJ2-5,TGTGCCAGCAGTAGACTAGCCGAAGAGACCCAGTACTTC,CASSRLAEETQYF
few,TRBV27,NA,TRBJ2-5,TGTGCCAGCCACAGGGCGGACCAAGAGACCCAGTACTTC,CASHRADQETQYF
NA,TRBV4-2,TRBD2,TRBJ2-7,TGTGCCAGCAGCCATATCTTAGCGGGAGGGTCCTACGAGCAGTACTTC,CASSHILAGGSYEQYF
NA,TRBV28,TRBD2,TRBJ2-7,TGTGCCAGCAGTTTATTTCTAGCGGGGGTCTACGAGCAGTACTTC,CASSLFLAGVYEQYF
NA,TRBV7-2,NA,TRBJ1-5,TGTGCCAGCAGCTTAGCAGGGGCGCGGCAGCCCCAGCATTTT,CASSLAGARQPQHF
few,TRBV11-2,NA,TRBJ1-5,TGTGCCAGCAGCTTATCCCAGTATAGCAATCAGCCCCAGCATTTT,CASSLSQYSNQPQHF
NA,TRBV7-8,NA,TRBJ2-7,TGTGCCAGCAGTCGATTTATAAGGAGCGGAGGCTACGAGCAGTACTTC,CASSRFIRSGGYEQYF
NA,TRBV5-5,TRBD1,TRBJ1-6,TGTGCCAGCAGCTCGGATTTACAGGGGGCTGGGTCACCCCTCCACTTT,CASSSDLQGAGSPLHF